A single sample gave rise to the 12 T cell receptor beta chains below, sequenced in a study of blood T cell repertoires in COVID-19. Sequencing was performed with immunoSEQ multiplex PCR; in TCRdb, only in-frame clones are kept and a portion is missing. The sample holds about 190,000 clones; roughly 84% are singletons and the top ten take 3% to 3.5%. The sequencing input was PBMCs or T cells enriched from blood (not recorded which). These receptors all stem from a woman in her twenties or thirties who had been exposed to COVID-19.

The rearrangement links TRBV11-3 to TRBJ2-1; TRBD2 might be the D (7 bases). V lost 5 bases to trimming and J lost 10 bases, with 18 bases between them. The CDR3 runs 14 residues. Germline lookup yields CDR1 SGHNT and CDR2 YENEEA. The CDR3 sequence is CASSLKGGIAEQFF. In DNA, the CDR3 is TGTGCCAGCAGCCTAAAGGGGGGGATAGCAGAGCAGTTCTTC. Filled out from reference TRBV11-3 and TRBJ2-1, the complete variable domain reads EAGVVQSPRYKIIEKKQPVAFWCNPISGHNTLYWYLQNLGQGPELLIRYENEEAVDDSQLPKDRFSAERLKGVDSTLKIQPAELGDSAVYLCASSLKGGIAEQFFGPGTRLTVL.

This sequence joins TRBV5-1 and TRBJ2-2; 9 bases map to TRBD2. The CDR3 is 18 residues long. Germline values: CDR1 SGHRS, CDR2 YFSETQ. The ends lost 0 bases at V and 5 bases at J; junction bases unmatched: 11. The CDR3 DNA is TGCGCCAGCAGCTTGGCCCTGTATAGCGGGGGCGAGACCGGGGAGCTGTTTTTT. This sequence encodes CASSLALYSGGETGELFF.

This clone was seen only a few times. The V call is TRBV7-8, the J call TRBJ2-5; TRBD1 matches 12 bases. V lost 5 bases, J lost 4 bases, and 2 bases stayed unmatched. The CDR3 runs 14 residues. The germline gives CDR1 SGHVS, CDR2 FQNEAQ. DNA for the CDR3: TGTGCCAGCAGCCGGGACAGGGGGCGAGAGACCCAGTACTTC. Translation gives CASSRDRGRETQYF.

In this sample, this clone turned up once. V is TRBV9 and J is TRBJ1-1, with 7 nucleotides matching TRBD1. The CDR3 spans 15 residues. Germline V lookup: CDR1 SGDLS, CDR2 YYNGEE. Germline trimming cut 0 bases from V and 5 bases from J; bases unmatched to any gene: 7. CDR3 sequence: CASSVEAGGNTEAFF. The CDR3 coding sequence is TGTGCCAGCAGCGTAGAAGCAGGGGGGAATACTGAAGCTTTCTTT.

This clone has more than one count but fewer than ten. The CDR3 coding sequence is TGTGCCAGCAGCTCCATCGACAGTAACCTTTACGAGCAGTACTTC. Residues: CASSSIDSNLYEQYF. This chain links TRBV7-6 with TRBJ2-7; TRBD1 is a possible D gene (5 bases). CDR1 is SGHVS, CDR2 FNYEAQ, per germline. Trimming took 4 bases from V and 4 from J, leaving 17 bases between them. The CDR3 is 15 amino acids. Full variable domain (rest looked up from reference TRBV7-6 and TRBJ2-7): GAGVSQSPRYKVTKRGQDVALRCDPISGHVSLYWYRQALGQGPEFLTYFNYEAQQDKSGLPNDRFSAERPEGSISTLTIQRTEQRDSAMYRCASSSIDSNLYEQYFGPGTRLTVT.

The chain is built from TRBV9 and TRBJ2-2; 7 positions match TRBD1. This CDR3 comprises 16 residues. Germline V CDR1 and CDR2: SGDLS, YYNGEE. V lost 3 bases to trimming and J lost 5 bases; unmatched junction nucleotides: 10. The CDR3 loop is CASSARDSRQTGELFF. In DNA form, the CDR3 reads TGTGCCAGCAGCGCCCGGGACAGCCGTCAAACCGGGGAGCTGTTTTTT.

This clone was seen just once. This sequence joins TRBV21-1 and TRBJ2-7; TRBD2, the table's D call, was not compared with the DNA. TRBV21-1 is noted as a pseudogene. This CDR3 is built from 15 residues. The CDR3 reads CASSKRGNTDYEQYF. CDR3 nucleotides: TGTGCCAGCAGCAAACGGGGGAACACTGACTACGAGCAGTACTTC.

The count of this clone is one. The chain is built from TRBV11-2 and TRBJ1-6, with 8 bases identical to TRBD1. V was clipped by 5 bases and J by 15 bases; unmatched bases: 15. The CDR3 covers 15 residues. Looked up from germline, CDR1 is SGHAT and CDR2 is FQNNGV. The CDR3 here is CASSLDRAGTPSLHF. The CDR3 DNA is TGTGCCAGCAGCCTGGACAGGGCCGGGACTCCGAGCCTCCACTTT.

The chain joins TRBV6-5 to TRBJ1-3; 7 bases are a match to TRBD1. V shed 5 bases and J 3 bases; nucleotides not matched to a gene: 4. Per germline, CDR1 MNHEY and CDR2 SVGAGI. This CDR3 is 14 amino acids long. The CDR3 nucleotides are TGTGCCAGCAGTCTAACAGGGGATGGAAACACCATATATTTT. It encodes CASSLTGDGNTIYF.

The genes are TRBV19 and TRBJ1-1; 7 bases line up with TRBD1. The germline V gene encodes CDR1 LNHDA and CDR2 SQIVND (reference sequence). V shed 5 bases, J shed 1 base, and the junction held 4 bases outside the gene matches. This CDR3 has 14 amino acids. As DNA, the CDR3 is TGTGCCAGTAGTGGGTACAGGGGGAACACTGAAGCTTTCTTT. Its protein is CASSGYRGNTEAFF.

The V gene is TRBV7-2, the J gene TRBJ1-5; no clear D gene. Germline CDR1 SGHTA, CDR2 FQGNSA. The CDR3 consists of 13 residues. V was pared by 5 bases and J by 7 bases, with 12 bases between. The CDR3 is CASSVGVYQPQHF. CDR3 coding DNA: TGTGCCAGCAGCGTAGGAGTATACCAGCCCCAGCATTTT.

The V gene is TRBV7-9, the J gene TRBJ1-2; 9 bases map to TRBD1. The CDR3 spans 14 residues. Looked up from germline, CDR1 is SEHNR and CDR2 is FQNEAQ (reference sequence). V lost 5 bases and J lost 8; bases outside the gene matches: 9. The CDR3: CASSPWTGVEGYTF. The CDR3 coding sequence is TGTGCCAGCAGCCCCTGGACAGGGGTCGAGGGCTACACCTTC.